These T cell receptor beta chains were read from a single sample in a study of blood T cell repertoires in COVID-19. Data came from immunoSEQ multiplex PCR; TCRdb stores just in-frame clones and leaves some out. The table lists 50,000 to 65,000 clones, more than 70% of them singletons, with approximately 5% in the top ten. The sequenced material came from peripheral blood. Receptors originate from a man in his forties with active COVID-19. The CDR3 runs from the conserved cysteine through the conserved F or W. A D gene is named only where the DNA matches it firmly. The size entry is marked missing in some rows and otherwise reads once, few, many or a size class.

TRBD1	-	TRBV30	TRBJ1-3	TGTGCCTGGATCCGGGACAGTGGAAACACCATATATTTT	CAWIRDSGNTIYF
-	-	TRBV6-5	TRBJ1-1	TGTGCCAGCAGTTCCCGGGACAAGGGAACTGAAGCTTTCTTT	CASSSRDKGTEAFF
-	-	TRBV7-5	TRBJ2-5	TGTGTCAGAAGCTTATACCGGCAGGGGCTCGAGACCCAGTACTTC	CVRSLYRQGLETQYF
TRBD2	few	TRBV14	TRBJ2-2	TGTGCCAGCATTTGGCTAGCGGGAGGGCCTCGCCGGGTTACAACCGGGGAGCTGTTTTTT	CASIWLAGGPRRVTTGELFF
TRBD1	once	TRBV5-4	TRBJ1-3	TGTGCCAGCAGCTTGGGACAGGGTGGAAACACCATATATTTT	CASSLGQGGNTIYF
-	-	TRBV9	TRBJ1-4	TGTGCCAGCAGCGAATCCCTGGGGAGGGATGAAAAACTGTTTTTT	CASSESLGRDEKLFF
TRBD2	-	TRBV5-4	TRBJ2-1	TGTGCCAGCAGCTCAATGGTAGCGGGAGTGGATGAGCAGTTCTTC	CASSSMVAGVDEQFF
-	-	TRBV24-1	TRBJ2-5	TGTGCCACCAGTGATTTCGCCACGGGGGACCAAGAGACCCAGTACTTC	CATSDFATGDQETQYF
TRBD1	-	TRBV6-6	TRBJ2-1	TGTGCCAGCAGTTATATGACAGGGGAATCCTACAATGAGCAGTTCTTC	CASSYMTGESYNEQFF
-	-	TRBV19	TRBJ2-5	TGTGCCAGTAGTATAGTAGGAGGGTCGGAGACCCAGTACTTC	CASSIVGGSETQYF
-	-	TRBV10-3	TRBJ1-2	TGTGCCATCAGTAGTCAGGCGGGGATCGGCTACACCTTC	CAISSQAGIGYTF
-	-	TRBV5-1	TRBJ2-1	TGCGCCAGCAGCTTGGGCCGGCACAGGGGGCCGACTAGCGGGTTGGACAATGAGCAGTTCTTC	CASSLGRHRGPTSGLDNEQFF
TRBD1	-	TRBV28	TRBJ1-2	TGTGCCAGCAGTCCCTCAGACAGGGATGGCTACACCTTC	CASSPSDRDGYTF
TRBD1	-	TRBV4-2	TRBJ1-4	TGTGCCAGCAGCCAAGAGAGGGGGACAGGGGTTGAAAAACTGTTTTTT	CASSQERGTGVEKLFF
TRBD2	once	TRBV5-1	TRBJ2-5	TGCGCCAGCAGATTTTCGCGGGGGAAATACCAAGAGACCCAGTACTTC	CASRFSRGKYQETQYF
-	-	TRBV12-3/TRBV12-4	TRBJ1-1	TGTGCCAGCGCCGGGGGGGGGAACACTGAAGCTTTCTTT	CASAGGGNTEAFF
-	-	TRBV11-2	TRBJ2-1	TGTGCCAGCACACGGGGGAATGAGCAGTTCTTC	CASTRGNEQFF
-	-	TRBV13	TRBJ2-1	TGTGCCAGCAGCAACCGGGAATACAATGAGCAGTTCTTC	CASSNREYNEQFF
TRBD1	-	TRBV5-5	TRBJ2-6	TGTGCCAGCAGCTTGGGGGACAGGGCTGGGGCCAACGTCCTGACTTTC	CASSLGDRAGANVLTF
TRBD1	-	TRBV12-3/TRBV12-4	TRBJ2-3	TGTGCCAGCAGCCTGACAGGGGATACGCAGTATTTT	CASSLTGDTQYF
-	-	TRBV24-1	TRBJ1-2	TGTGCCACCAGTGAAGACAGCCTCTATGGCTACACCTTC	CATSEDSLYGYTF
-	-	TRBV7-9	TRBJ1-2	TGTGCCAGCAGTTTATCGGGGTCTGATTATGGCTACACCTTC	CASSLSGSDYGYTF
-	-	TRBV3-1/TRBV3-2	TRBJ1-1	TGTGCCAGCAGCCCTCTCGAGGACGGGGGAGGCACTGAAGCTTTCTTT	CASSPLEDGGGTEAFF
TRBD2	-	TRBV11-2	TRBJ2-7	TGTGCCAGCAGCTCCCCTTGGCGGGAGCTAATCGAGCAGTACTTC	CASSSPWRELIEQYF